This T cell receptor (beta chain) was captured by sequencing in a study of OX40 agonist ivuxolimab in advanced cancers. In this sample, this clone turned up once. Looked up from germline, CDR1 is SGHTA and CDR2 is FQGNSA. CDR3 length equals 13 residues. Trimming removed 3 bases from V and 0 bases from J, with 6 bases in between. Clones were read by immunoSEQ multiplex PCR, and TCRdb kept only the in-frame ones, dropping some. The sample has tens of thousands of clones, 75% to 95% seen once. Sample: CD4+ or CD8+ T cells sorted from blood, taken in a trial of the OX40 agonist ivuxolimab. This TCR derives from an adult with an advanced solid tumor such as melanoma, head and neck, liver or kidney cancer. The chain links TRBV7-2 to TRBJ2-7; D remains ambiguous. The CDR3 DNA sequence: TGTGCCAGCAGCTTCGTGAGCTCCTACGAGCAGTACTTC. Translating gives CASSFVSSYEQYF.